This record covers a single T cell receptor (beta chain). Its specific antigen is unknown. Nothing much larger sits one base from this clone, and base qualities are not available. Read against the paper, the sample's time point label means: about 28 days (+/-7) after the second vaccine dose. AZD1222 recipients with second doses at about 4 weeks or about 12 weeks were pooled, because spike-specific TCR depth and breadth did not differ between schedules. Vaccinee samples came from UK trials COV001 and COV002, including a single-blind randomized controlled phase 2/3 trial of AZD1222 (ChAdOx1 nCoV-19) in healthy adults. Trial participant PBMC samples were collected at day 0 and day 28 after the second dose for TCRbeta chain sequencing. The CDR3 regions of human TCRbeta chains were analyzed by immunosequencing. On the authors' methods: TCRs in the repertoires were compared against a reference library of SARS-CoV-2-specific TCRs that had been generated with the MIRA antigen-specificity platform. Breadth meant the fraction of unique TCRs that were SARS-CoV-2-associated, whereas depth meant the fraction of total T cells that were SARS-CoV-2-associated. Using the MIRA data, every spike-specific TCR was mapped to the spike region that the TCR reacted to and assigned to either a CD4 or a CD8 class. Log10-transformed breadth and depth values were compared by one-way ANOVA with Sidak's multiple comparisons tests. As stored in TCRdb, this immuneACCESS dataset retains in-frame rearrangements with V and J assigned. A fraction of the clones does not appear; measured against another copy, unresolved V genes explain less than half of the discrepancy, and the remainder lacks a known reason. That table furnishes V, J and clone size, whereas the DNA furnished D and trimming. Across this sample there are roughly 75,000 clones, with roughly 91% seen only once. The ten largest clonotypes hold roughly 18% of the sample.

This sample stems from a study of T cell responses to AZD1222 COVID-19 vaccine (dated by TCRdb to about 2021). Turning to the overall study: TCR sequencing covered about 230 trial participants: some 210 given two doses of AZD1222 and approximately 26 given two doses of MenACWY control vaccine. Trial participants were enrolled into age subgroups of 18-55, 56-69 and 70-plus years, which contained around 150, 29 and 61 TCR-sequenced participants, respectively.

From the germline V gene (reference sequence), CDR1 is MNHNY and CDR2 is SVGAGI. Trimming leaves V shorter by 5 bases and J shorter by 6 bases, with the junction holding 4 bases beyond the gene matches. The CDR3 starts with the cysteine, ends with the phenylalanine, and has 12 residues. The entry retains the CDR3 DNA only, 36 bases that are in frame from base 1. Results and caveats for the whole study, not just this receptor: Participants were mostly white British, with more females than males. The authors suggested clonal diversity may have been underestimated. In the small 56-69-year group, the increase in depth fell short of significance, most likely because of low power. CD4 TCRs associated with the vaccine covered the entire spike protein, and the dominant responses were in regions 160-218 and 743-854. Reportedly, almost half of the unique spike-specific TCRs recognized epitopes lying outside the regions that are mutated in the B.1.351 and B.1.1.7 variants. A significant rise in spike-specific TCR breadth and depth was observed after two AZD1222 doses relative to day 0 and relative to MenACWY recipients. Because no day 14 peak-response samples were available, repertoires were characterized only after the peak T cell response. Conclusions about previously exposed vaccinees were limited because only six AZD1222 recipients were SARS-CoV-2 seropositive at baseline.

The receptor was derived from an adult who received the AZD1222 COVID-19 vaccine. The V and J segments used are TRBV6-6 and TRBJ2-7; TRBD2 matches 7 bases in the middle. The input for sequencing was peripheral blood, taken 28 days after the second AZD1222 dose. The sequenced DNA is TGTGCCAGCAGTCCCTCGGGGGGCGAGCAGTACTTC. Its amino acids are CASSPSGGEQYF.